Listed below are T cell receptor beta chains from one sample, sequenced in a study of OX40 agonist ivuxolimab in advanced cancers. Sequencing used immunoSEQ multiplex PCR; TCRdb keeps in-frame clones, though not all of them. The sample lists under 40,000 clones, about 83% occurring once. Here the sequenced sample was CD4+ or CD8+ T cells sorted from blood, taken in a trial of the OX40 agonist ivuxolimab. The receptors originated from an adult with an advanced solid tumor such as melanoma, head and neck, liver or kidney cancer. Both conserved end residues are part of each CDR3. The D gene is left open where the match is weak. Some rows mark clone size as missing; the rest say once, few, many or name a class of expanded clone.

clone_size | d_call | cdr3_length | j_call | v_call | cdr3_nt | cdr3_aa
. | TRBD1 | 14 | TRBJ2-7 | TRBV28 | TGTGCCAGCAGTTTCCGGGACAGGGTCCACGAGCAGTACTTC | CASSFRDRVHEQYF
. | . | 18 | TRBJ1-5 | TRBV4-2 | TGTGCCAGCAGCCAGGGGCGGGATGGTGGGCATAGCAATCAGCCCCAGCATTTT | CASSQGRDGGHSNQPQHF
. | . | 16 | TRBJ2-2 | TRBV14 | TGTGCCAGCAGCCAAGTTCCTACCTTGAACACCGGGGAGCTGTTTTTT | CASSQVPTLNTGELFF
. | TRBD1 | 15 | TRBJ2-5 | TRBV9 | TGTGCCAGCAGCGTAGGAGGGGGCAATGGAGAGACCCAGTACTTC | CASSVGGGNGETQYF
once | TRBD1 | 14 | TRBJ2-7 | TRBV6-5 | TGTGCCAGCAGTTATGGACAGGGTGTCTACGAGCAGTACTTC | CASSYGQGVYEQYF
. | TRBD1 | 13 | TRBJ2-7 | TRBV5-1 | TGCGCCAGCAGCTTCGGACAGGGCCACGAGCAGTACTTC | CASSFGQGHEQYF
. | . | 15 | TRBJ1-1 | TRBV6-5 | TGTGCCAGCAGTTATTTTCTAGAACAGGGTGTGGAAGCTTTCTTT | CASSYFLEQGVEAFF
few | . | 13 | TRBJ2-5 | TRBV30 | TGTGCCTGGAGTCCGGGCCACCAAGAGACCCAGTACTTC | CAWSPGHQETQYF
. | . | 13 | TRBJ2-5 | TRBV6-5 | TGTGCCACCTCGCTTGAGGAACAAGAGACCCAGTACTTC | CATSLEEQETQYF
. | TRBD2 | 15 | TRBJ2-1 | TRBV9 | TGTGCCAGCAGCCTAACTAGCGGGAGGCCCAATGAGCAGTTCTTC | CASSLTSGRPNEQFF
. | . | 17 | TRBJ2-1 | TRBV27 | TGTGCCAGCACCTCGCTCGTAGGCACAGGGAGGGACAATGAGCAGTTCTTC | CASTSLVGTGRDNEQFF
. | TRBD1 | 17 | TRBJ1-1 | TRBV4-1 | TGCGCCAGCAGCCAAGTGACAGGGATAGGGGGGAACACTGAAGCTTTCTTT | CASSQVTGIGGNTEAFF
. | TRBD1 | 16 | TRBJ2-5 | TRBV6-6 | TGTGCCAGCAGTTCCACCGGACAGGATGTAAGGGAGACCCAGTACTTC | CASSSTGQDVRETQYF
. | . | 16 | TRBJ1-2 | TRBV7-6 | TGTGCCAGCAGCGCCCTCTTTGTGGGGGGGCGGTTTGGCTACACCTTC | CASSALFVGGRFGYTF
. | TRBD1 | 14 | TRBJ2-1 | TRBV13 | TGTGCCAGCAGCACCCGGGACAGGAGCAATGGGCAGTTCTTC | CASSTRDRSNGQFF
. | . | 13 | TRBJ2-7 | TRBV25-1 | TGTGCCAGCACAGGCCGGCACTTTGGCGAGCAGTACTTC | CASTGRHFGEQYF
. | . | 13 | TRBJ2-7 | TRBV11-1 | TGTGCCAGCAGCTCGACCTGGAGTGACGAGCAGTACTTC | CASSSTWSDEQYF
. | TRBD1 | 12 | TRBJ2-7 | TRBV6-1 | TGTGCCAGCACTGGGGGGGACAGGGCAAAGTACTTC | CASTGGDRAKYF
. | . | 12 | TRBJ2-7 | TRBV29-1 | TGCAGCGTTGGAGACAACCTCTACGAGCAGTACTTC | CSVGDNLYEQYF
. | . | 15 | TRBJ1-2 | TRBV13 | TGTGCCAGCAGCTTAGGGGCCACCAGGGGCTATGGCTACACCTTC | CASSLGATRGYGYTF
. | . | 13 | TRBJ2-5 | TRBV6-5 | TGTGCCAGCAGCCTGACGGTCCAAGAGACCCAGTACTTC | CASSLTVQETQYF
. | . | 14 | TRBJ1-4 | TRBV19 | TGTGCCAGTAACAACAACAACTATGATGAAAAACTGTTTTTT | CASNNNNYDEKLFF
. | TRBD1 | 13 | TRBJ1-3 | TRBV2 | TGTGCCAGCAGAGGGGGACAGGGAAACACCATATATTTT | CASRGGQGNTIYF
. | TRBD1 | 16 | TRBJ1-3 | TRBV5-1 | TGCGCCAGTACCGAAACAACAGGGGTTGCCGGGAACACCATATATTTT | CASTETTGVAGNTIYF
once | . | 13 | TRBJ1-2 | TRBV7-9 | TGTGCCAGCAGCGCGGATAGCAGCTATGGCTACACCTTC | CASSADSSYGYTF
once | . | 12 | TRBJ2-2 | TRBV5-1 | TGCGCCGGCCGAACTAACACCGGGGAGCTGTTTTTT | CAGRTNTGELFF
. | TRBD2 | 16 | TRBJ2-2 | TRBV9 | TGTGCCAGCAGCGCTCCGGGACTAGCCCGCACCGGGGAGCTGTTTTTT | CASSAPGLARTGELFF
. | TRBD1 | 14 | TRBJ2-7 | TRBV19 | TGTGCCAGTAGTGTTTGGACAGGGGACTACGAGCAGTACTTC | CASSVWTGDYEQYF
once | TRBD2 | 15 | TRBJ2-1 | TRBV2 | TGTGCCAGCAGTGAAGTTCGACTAGCGGTCAATGAGCAGTTCTTC | CASSEVRLAVNEQFF
few | TRBD1 | 13 | TRBJ2-7 | TRBV29-1 | TGCAGCGGTAGGACAGGGAGCTCCTACGAGCAGTACTTC | CSGRTGSSYEQYF
once | . | 12 | TRBJ2-1 | TRBV27 | TGTGCCAGCAGGGATGGGTACAATGAGCAGTTCTTC | CASRDGYNEQFF
. | . | 15 | TRBJ1-3 | TRBV5-5 | TGTGCCAGCACCCCCTTCAGCGGCTCTGGAAACACCATATATTTT | CASTPFSGSGNTIYF
few | . | 11 | TRBJ1-2 | TRBV29-1 | TGCAGCGGACATAGCCTCTATGGCTACACCTTC | CSGHSLYGYTF
. | . | 18 | TRBJ2-6 | TRBV4-1 | TGCGCCAGCAGCCAATTTTGGCCACAGAGCTCTGGGGCCAACGTCCTGACTTTC | CASSQFWPQSSGANVLTF
. | TRBD1 | 14 | TRBJ2-3 | TRBV2 | TGTGCCGTATCACCGGGACAGGGACCAGATACGCAGTATTTT | CAVSPGQGPDTQYF
. | . | 15 | TRBJ2-3 | TRBV9 | TGTGCCAGCAGCGGCTCGGGGAGCAGCACAGATACGCAGTATTTT | CASSGSGSSTDTQYF
. | . | 13 | TRBJ2-7 | TRBV29-1 | TGCAGCGTTGGCGCCGGGACAATATACGAGCAGTACTTC | CSVGAGTIYEQYF
. | . | 18 | TRBJ2-2 | TRBV7-3 | TGTGCCAGCAGCTTAGGGTGGGGCGACAGACGAGGGTCCGGGGAGCTGTTTTTT | CASSLGWGDRRGSGELFF
. | . | 14 | TRBJ2-7 | TRBV6-5 | TGTGCCAGCAGTTCTGGGCTGCCACCTTACGAGCAGTACTTC | CASSSGLPPYEQYF
. | . | 15 | TRBJ1-4 | TRBV7-9 | TGTGCCAGCAGGTACGACAGAAGCCCTAATGAAAAACTGTTTTTT | CASRYDRSPNEKLFF
. | . | 16 | TRBJ1-3 | TRBV7-9 | TGTGCCAGCAGCGTTCGAGACACCCGCTCTGGAAACACCATATATTTT | CASSVRDTRSGNTIYF
. | TRBD2 | 14 | TRBJ2-1 | TRBV28 | TGTGCCAGCAGTTTTCGGACTAGCGGCGATGAGCAGTTCTTC | CASSFRTSGDEQFF
. | . | 13 | TRBJ1-6 | TRBV5-8 | TGTGCCAGCAGCTTGGGCGGCCTCTCACCCCTCCACTTT | CASSLGGLSPLHF
. | TRBD1 | 17 | TRBJ1-3 | TRBV7-9 | TGTGCCAGCAGCTCCGCGGACAGGATTAGCTCTGGAAACACCATATATTTT | CASSSADRISSGNTIYF
. | TRBD2 | 17 | TRBJ2-1 | TRBV4-1 | TGCGCCAGCAGCCAAGGCGGGAGTTTGCAGGGAAGCAATGAGCAGTTCTTC | CASSQGGSLQGSNEQFF
. | . | 15 | TRBJ2-6 | TRBV2 | TGTGCCAGCAGTGAAGACAGGGCTGGGGCCAACGTCCTGACTTTC | CASSEDRAGANVLTF
. | TRBD2 | 15 | TRBJ2-7 | TRBV4-1 | TGCGCCAGCAGCCAAGAACGGCTAGCGGGAGTTAGGCAGTACTTC | CASSQERLAGVRQYF
. | TRBD1 | 15 | TRBJ1-1 | TRBV2 | TGTGCCAGCAGACCGGGACAGGGGGCTCACACTGAAGCTTTCTTT | CASRPGQGAHTEAFF
. | . | 14 | TRBJ2-7 | TRBV28 | TGTGCCAGCAGTTTACTCGCGGAGTCCTACGAGCAGTACTTC | CASSLLAESYEQYF
few | TRBD1 | 15 | TRBJ2-4 | TRBV10-3 | TGTGCCATCAGTGAGCTACCGGGACAGTCAAACATTCAGTACTTC | CAISELPGQSNIQYF
. | TRBD2 | 15 | TRBJ2-2 | TRBV9 | TGTGCCAGCAGCCAGCGACTAGCGGGAACCGGGGAGCTGTTTTTT | CASSQRLAGTGELFF
. | . | 16 | TRBJ2-3 | TRBV2 | TGTGCCAGGCAGCCGGGGACTGCTTCTAGCACAGATACGCAGTATTTT | CARQPGTASSTDTQYF
. | . | 16 | TRBJ2-3 | TRBV27 | TGTGCCAGCAGTTTAAACGGAGTCGGGTACACAGATACGCAGTATTTT | CASSLNGVGYTDTQYF
. | . | 14 | TRBJ1-1 | TRBV6-6 | TGTGCCAGCACCGTGGGGGCCATGAACACTGAAGCTTTCTTT | CASTVGAMNTEAFF
once | . | 13 | TRBJ1-2 | TRBV13 | TGTGCCAGTGACGCACGCTTAGATATGGGCTACACCTTC | CASDARLDMGYTF
. | TRBD1 | 15 | TRBJ2-7 | TRBV7-7 | TGTGCTAGCAGCTACGGGACAGGGGGCATGTACGAGCAGTACTTC | CASSYGTGGMYEQYF
. | . | 12 | TRBJ1-5 | TRBV7-9 | TGTGCCAGCAGTTCGGATAATCAGCCCCAGCATTTT | CASSSDNQPQHF
. | . | 13 | TRBJ2-6 | TRBV19 | TGTGCCAGTAGTATGCGTGGGGCCAACGTCCTGACTTTC | CASSMRGANVLTF